One and the same sample provided the 13 T cell receptor beta chains below, sequenced in a study of blood T cell repertoires in COVID-19. Libraries were prepared by immunoSEQ multiplex PCR; TCRdb keeps only in-frame clonotypes and omits some of them. This sample has some 60,000 clones; about four fifths occur once, and the top ten carry 15% to 20%. Sequenced: peripheral blood. The origin of the receptors is a man aged 25-45 years with COVID-19, enrolled during active disease.

The V gene is TRBV6-6, the J gene TRBJ2-5, with 8 nucleotides matching TRBD1. CDR1 is MNHNY and CDR2 is SVGAGI in the germline V gene (reference sequence). V trimming: 6 bases; J trimming: 3 bases; junction bases outside the gene matches: 9. This CDR3 contains 15 residues. CDR3 in DNA: TGTGCCAGCAGGCCCCTGACAGGGGATGAAGAGACCCAGTACTTC. This encodes CASRPLTGDEETQYF.

The chain has TRBV24-1 and TRBJ2-1; 16 nucleotides line up with TRBD2. Trimming took 4 bases from V and 4 from J; bases not matched to a gene: 24. Germline values: CDR1 KGHDR, CDR2 SFDVKD. CDR3 size: 24 residues. In DNA form, the CDR3 reads TGTGCCACCAGTGACCCGAGAATGGGGACTAGCGGGAGGGCCTTAAAGACCATTTACAATGAGCAGTTCTTC. Translation gives CATSDPRMGTSGRALKTIYNEQFF.

This rearrangement joins TRBV7-6 to TRBJ1-5; weak D call: TRBD1 (6 bases). Trimming stripped 6 bases from V and 4 bases from J, with 22 bases between. In germline, CDR1 is SGHVS, CDR2 FNYEAQ. The CDR3 consists of 17 residues. CDR3 coding DNA: TGTGCCAGCAGTTTAAGTCTTGGGGGGGCGGGAAATCAGCCCCAGCATTTT. Translated: CASSLSLGGAGNQPQHF.

This chain connects TRBV7-9 to TRBJ1-4, with D possibly TRBD1 on 5 matching bases. Germline CDR1 is SEHNR and CDR2 is FQNEAQ (reference sequence). The CDR3 sequence is 15 residues long. Deletions cut 5 bases from V and 3 bases from J, with 13 bases between. CDR3 in DNA: TGTGCCAGCAGCATAAGGGGCGAGGCTAATGAAAAACTGTTTTTT. Encoded protein: CASSIRGEANEKLFF.

The genes are TRBV12-3 or TRBV12-4 and TRBJ1-6, with D maybe TRBD1 (6 bases). The CDR3 loop spans 11 amino acids. Trimming shortened V by 3 bases and J by 14 bases, and 8 bases separated the two germline ends. The CDR3 here is CASSLGAALHF. CDR3 DNA: TGTGCCAGCAGTTTGGGGGCGGCCCTCCACTTT.

The rearrangement links TRBV19 to TRBJ1-5, with 7 bases lining up with TRBD1. The CDR3 consists of 15 residues. J gave up 0 bases and V 7 bases, and 6 bases lay outside the gene matches. CDR1 LNHDA and CDR2 SQIVND come from the germline V gene (reference sequence). CDR3 sequence: CASTDTGDSNQPQHF. In DNA form, the CDR3 reads TGTGCCAGTACCGATACAGGGGATAGCAATCAGCCCCAGCATTTT.

Here the CDR3 reads CASSLGLVIANYGYTF. CDR3 in DNA: TGTGCCAGCAGCTTAGGTCTGGTAATAGCTAACTATGGCTACACCTTC. The chain recombines TRBV11-3 with TRBJ1-2, with no clear D. V gave up 1 base and J gave up 0 bases, with 12 bases separating them. The CDR3 is 16 amino acids. CDR1 is SGHNT, CDR2 YENEEA, per germline.

V usage is TRBV6-5 and J usage is TRBJ2-3; 7 positions agree with TRBD2. V shed 4 bases and J 3 bases; nucleotides not matched to a gene: 7. CDR1 and CDR2 from the germline V gene are MNHEY and SVGAGI. CDR3 length: 15 amino acids. In nucleotides, the CDR3 is TGTGCCAGCAGTTTAGGGAGCGGGGAAACAGATACGCAGTATTTT. Its protein is CASSLGSGETDTQYF.

The CDR3 loop reads CASSLIASSSYEQYF. The CDR3 nucleotides are TGCGCCAGCAGCTTAATAGCGTCAAGCTCCTACGAGCAGTACTTC. The chain combines TRBV5-1 with TRBJ2-7; D perhaps matches TRBD2 (5 bases). CDR3 length equals 15 residues. Trimming took 2 bases from V and 0 from J, leaving 12 bases between them. From germline, CDR1 is SGHRS and CDR2 YFSETQ.

The sample holds a few counts of this clone. V and J are TRBV7-6 and TRBJ1-2; TRBD1 matches 10 bases. The CDR3 totals 14 residues. V was clipped by 2 bases and J by 5 bases; unmatched bases: 2. Germline CDR1 reads SGHVS; CDR2 reads FNYEAQ. For the CDR3, the DNA is TGTGCCAGCAGCTTAAGACAGGGGGCATATGGCTACACCTTC. Protein: CASSLRQGAYGYTF.

This clone was recorded once. The chain carries TRBV5-5 and TRBJ2-1; 8 positions match TRBD2. Germline V CDR1 and CDR2: SGHKS, YYEKEE (reference sequence). V shed 4 bases and J 6 bases; nucleotides not matched to a gene: 9. CDR3 length equals 15 residues. CDR3 nucleotides: TGTGCCAGCAGCGGGAGCGGGAGTTCTTCCAATGAGCAGTTCTTC. Its translation is CASSGSGSSSNEQFF.

V usage is TRBV5-4 and J usage is TRBJ2-7; 7 bases line up with TRBD1. This CDR3 has 16 amino acids. Germline V lookup: CDR1 SGHNT, CDR2 YYREEE (reference sequence). V shed 2 bases and J 0 bases; nucleotides not matched to a gene: 8. Written as DNA, the CDR3 is TGTGCCAGCAGCTTAAGTACCGGGACAGCCTCCTACGAGCAGTACTTC. Translated, it gives CASSLSTGTASYEQYF. Variable domain in full (rest from reference TRBV5-4 and TRBJ2-7): ETGVTQSPTHLIKTRGQQVTLRCSSQSGHNTVSWYQQALGQGPQFIFQYYREEENGRGNFPPRFSGLQFPNYSSELNVNALELDDSALYLCASSLSTGTASYEQYFGPGTRLTVT.

This chain uses TRBV4-1 with TRBJ2-7; 8 nucleotides align to TRBD1. The CDR3 covers 17 residues. V was pared by 0 bases and J by 7 bases, with 14 bases of the junction left unmatched. Germline V gene sequence: CDR1 MGHRA, CDR2 YSYEKL. The CDR3 bases are TGCGCCAGCAGCCAAGATTTGCGGCGAAACAGGGGGAGAGAGCAGTACTTC. It codes for CASSQDLRRNRGREQYF.